This T cell receptor (beta chain) is drawn from a study of T cells expressing NK-cell markers. For the study at large: Sorted CD3+CD56-NKG2C+, CD3+CD56+NKG2C- and CD3+CD56+NKG2C+ T cells were the source of the TCR beta repertoires.

The CDR3 is 17 residues long. Germline V gene sequence: CDR1 SGHRS, CDR2 YFSETQ. Each CDR3 protein gets one entry in TCRdb, which reprocessed the 5' RACE reads and gives no DNA. This listing includes about 550,000 distinct CDR3 sequences. The chain joins TRBV5-1 to TRBJ2-5; the TCRdb call, TRBD2, lacks DNA for checking. Sample: blood T cells: a sorted CD56 or NKG2C T cell subset, CD4+ or CD8+ T cells, or bulk PBMC T cells (not recorded which). The clonotype originates from a man aged 18 to 29 in good health. CDR3 amino acids: CASSPTSGKEYQETQYF.